This is a list of T cell receptor beta chains from one sample in a study of T cell repertoires in cytomegalovirus infection. No antigen has been assigned to these receptors. TCRdb reanalysed the reads using MiXCR and keeps one entry per CDR3 protein. The table includes hundreds of thousands of distinct CDR3 sequences, about 39% detected once. This specimen was cultured PBMCs, taken from culture after CMV antigen stimulation. The receptors derive from a human donor in good health (CMV status not recorded). Some clones in this sample may be carry-over from other donors' samples. The CDR3 runs from the conserved cysteine through the conserved F or W. D genes are given only for firm matches. The size entry is marked missing in some rows and otherwise reads once, few, many or a size class.

abundance	d_gene	v_gene	j_gene	CDR3aa	CDR3nt
-	TRBD1	TRBV6-1	TRBJ2-7	CASSPGQGGPYEQYF	TGTGCCAGCAGCCCTGGACAGGGGGGTCCCTACGAGCAGTACTTC
-	TRBD1	TRBV5-1	TRBJ2-1	CASSLVTPGQRNNEQFF	TGCGCCAGCAGCTTGGTAACCCCGGGACAGAGAAACAATGAGCAGTTCTTC
many	TRBD2	TRBV7-2	TRBJ2-7	CASSLTSGSWRYEQYF	TGTGCCAGCAGCTTAACTAGCGGGAGTTGGAGATACGAGCAGTACTTC
-	TRBD2	TRBV5-4	TRBJ2-2	CASSSKTSGFIGELFF	TGTGCCAGCAGCTCCAAGACTAGCGGGTTTATCGGGGAGCTGTTTTTT
-	TRBD2	TRBV12-3/TRBV12-4	TRBJ2-1	CASSLWLAGTNEQFF	TGTGCCAGCAGTTTATGGCTAGCGGGAACCAATGAGCAGTTCTTC
-	-	TRBV7-2	TRBJ2-3	CASSPRTGLVDTQYF	TGTGCCAGCAGCCCGCGTACGGGTTTGGTAGATACGCAGTATTTT
-	-	TRBV7-2	TRBJ2-5	CASSLEAGAETQYF	TGTGCCAGCAGCTTAGAGGCGGGGGCGGAGACCCAGTACTTC
few	-	TRBV11-2	TRBJ1-2	CASSWDTYGYTF	TGTGCCAGCAGCTGGGACACCTATGGCTACACCTTC
-	-	TRBV12-3/TRBV12-4	TRBJ2-1	CASSLRGGEQFF	TGTGCCAGCAGTTTAAGGGGGGGTGAGCAGTTCTTC
-	-	TRBV28	TRBJ1-3	CASSLRTDGNTIYF	TGTGCCAGCAGTCTCCGGACGGACGGAAACACCATATATTTT
-	TRBD2	TRBV11-2	TRBJ2-3	CASSLDISGSSTDTQYF	TGTGCCAGCAGCTTAGACATAAGCGGGAGTAGCACAGATACGCAGTATTTT
-	-	TRBV19	TRBJ2-1	CASNRAGEQFF	TGTGCCAGTAATCGGGCGGGTGAGCAGTTCTTC
-	-	TRBV7-4	TRBJ1-6	CASRPTTGRDSPLHF	TGTGCCAGCAGGCCGACGACGGGAAGGGATTCACCCCTCCACTTT
few	TRBD2	TRBV11-2	TRBJ2-1	CASSLVGRAPYNEQFF	TGTGCCAGCAGCTTGGTCGGGAGGGCCCCCTACAATGAGCAGTTCTTC
-	TRBD1	TRBV7-6	TRBJ2-3	CTSSPRPQTGAITDTQYF	TGTACCAGCAGCCCCCGACCTCAGACAGGGGCCATCACAGATACGCAGTATTTT
-	-	TRBV28	TRBJ2-3	CASSFRTPDTQYF	TGTGCCAGCAGTTTTCGAACCCCAGATACGCAGTATTTT
few	TRBD1	TRBV2	TRBJ2-1	CASRGDRDRVDEQFF	TGTGCCAGCAGGGGAGACAGGGACCGTGTGGATGAGCAGTTCTTC
-	TRBD2	TRBV7-2	TRBJ2-1	CASSFRLPGLASSYNEQFF	TGTGCCAGCAGCTTCCGCTTACCGGGACTAGCGTCTTCCTACAATGAGCAGTTCTTC
few	-	TRBV7-2	TRBJ2-3	CASSRFWGGLNTDTQYF	TGTGCCAGCAGCCGTTTTTGGGGGGGGCTAAACACAGATACGCAGTATTTT
-	-	TRBV6-1	TRBJ2-5	CASSPGVYQETQYF	TGTGCCAGCAGTCCCGGGGTATACCAAGAGACCCAGTACTTC
few	-	TRBV28	TRBJ2-4	CASSWRGNIQYF	TGTGCCAGCAGTTGGAGGGGAAACATTCAGTACTTC
few	-	TRBV5-8	TRBJ1-6	CATQLWGSSPLHF	TGTGCCACTCAACTATGGGGATCTTCACCCCTCCACTTT
few	-	TRBV11-2	TRBJ2-1	CASSLHGWRDNEQFF	TGTGCCAGCAGCCTACATGGGTGGCGGGACAATGAGCAGTTCTTC
-	TRBD1	TRBV19	TRBJ1-5	CASREGQGLQPQHF	TGTGCCAGTAGGGAGGGACAGGGACTTCAGCCCCAGCATTTT
-	-	TRBV20-1	TRBJ2-7	CSASPTFSYEQYF	TGCAGTGCCTCCCCGACCTTTTCCTACGAGCAGTACTTC
few	TRBD2	TRBV7-8	TRBJ2-3	CASSSWTSGSQDTQYF	TGTGCCAGCAGCTCTTGGACTAGCGGGAGTCAAGATACGCAGTATTTT